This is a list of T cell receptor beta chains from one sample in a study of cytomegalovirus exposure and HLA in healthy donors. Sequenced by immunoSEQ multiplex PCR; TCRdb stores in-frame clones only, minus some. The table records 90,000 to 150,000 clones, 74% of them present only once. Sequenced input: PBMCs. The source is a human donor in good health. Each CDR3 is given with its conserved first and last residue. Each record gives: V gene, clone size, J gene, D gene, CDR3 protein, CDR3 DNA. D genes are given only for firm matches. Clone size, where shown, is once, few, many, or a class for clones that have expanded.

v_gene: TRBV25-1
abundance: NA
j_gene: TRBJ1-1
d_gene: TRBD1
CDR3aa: CASGNRDRGGKLAAFF
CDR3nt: TGTGCCAGCGGCAACCGGGACAGGGGGGGGAAGTTGGCAGCTTTCTTT

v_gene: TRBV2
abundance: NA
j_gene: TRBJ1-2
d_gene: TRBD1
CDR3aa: CASGRQGAPSIYGYTF
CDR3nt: TGTGCCAGCGGTCGACAGGGGGCCCCTTCTATTTATGGCTACACCTTC

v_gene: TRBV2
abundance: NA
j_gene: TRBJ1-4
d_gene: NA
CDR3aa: CASRRTSRTNEKLFF
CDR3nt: TGTGCCAGCAGGAGGACATCTCGGACTAATGAAAAACTGTTTTTT

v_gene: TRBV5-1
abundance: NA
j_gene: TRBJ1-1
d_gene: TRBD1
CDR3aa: CASSSLGTASLNTEAFF
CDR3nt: TGCGCCAGCAGCTCTTTGGGGACAGCATCTTTGAACACTGAAGCTTTCTTT

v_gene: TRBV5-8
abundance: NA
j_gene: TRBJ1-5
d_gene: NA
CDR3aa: CASSLGPWGGNQPQHF
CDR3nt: TGTGCCAGCAGCTTGGGTCCATGGGGGGGCAATCAGCCCCAGCATTTT

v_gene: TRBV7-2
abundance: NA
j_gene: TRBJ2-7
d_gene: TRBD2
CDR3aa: CASSLGGTSGGHPPYEQYF
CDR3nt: TGTGCCAGCAGCTTAGGGGGGACTAGCGGGGGCCACCCCCCCTACGAGCAGTACTTC

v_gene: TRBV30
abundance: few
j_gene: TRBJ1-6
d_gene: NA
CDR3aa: CAWSGGRGNSPLHF
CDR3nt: TGTGCCTGGAGCGGGGGACGGGGAAATTCACCCCTCCACTTT

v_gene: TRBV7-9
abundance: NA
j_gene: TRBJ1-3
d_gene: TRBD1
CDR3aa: CASSPGTGKRNTIYF
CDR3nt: TGTGCCAGCAGCCCTGGGACAGGGAAAAGAAACACCATATATTTT

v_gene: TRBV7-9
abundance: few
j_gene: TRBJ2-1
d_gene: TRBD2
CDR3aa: CASSQAGGRYNEQFF
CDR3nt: TGTGCCAGCAGTCAAGCGGGGGGGAGATACAATGAGCAGTTCTTC

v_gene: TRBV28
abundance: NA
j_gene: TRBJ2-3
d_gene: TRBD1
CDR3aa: CASSSGQANGDTQYF
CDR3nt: TGTGCCAGCAGTTCGGGACAGGCCAACGGGGATACGCAGTATTTT

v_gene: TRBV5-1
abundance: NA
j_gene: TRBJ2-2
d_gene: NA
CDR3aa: CASSLGGAGELFF
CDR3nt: TGCGCCAGCAGCTTGGGCGGGGCCGGGGAGCTGTTTTTT

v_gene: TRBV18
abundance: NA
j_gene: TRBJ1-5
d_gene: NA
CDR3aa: CASSPPTASNQPQHF
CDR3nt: TGTGCCAGCTCACCACCGACAGCTAGCAATCAGCCCCAGCATTTT

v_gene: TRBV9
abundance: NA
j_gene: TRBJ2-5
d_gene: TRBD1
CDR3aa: CASSLRTGGETQYF
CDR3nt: TGTGCCAGCAGCCTTCGGACAGGGGGTGAGACCCAGTACTTC

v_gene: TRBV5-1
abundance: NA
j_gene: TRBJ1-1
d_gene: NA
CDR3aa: CASSLALQGRVSPTEAFF
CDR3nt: TGCGCCAGCAGCTTGGCCCTACAGGGCAGGGTCTCTCCCACTGAAGCTTTCTTT

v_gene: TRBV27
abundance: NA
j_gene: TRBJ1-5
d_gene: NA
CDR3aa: CASSSIIGTRNQPQHF
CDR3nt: TGTGCCAGCAGCTCAATCATAGGGACACGGAATCAGCCCCAGCATTTT